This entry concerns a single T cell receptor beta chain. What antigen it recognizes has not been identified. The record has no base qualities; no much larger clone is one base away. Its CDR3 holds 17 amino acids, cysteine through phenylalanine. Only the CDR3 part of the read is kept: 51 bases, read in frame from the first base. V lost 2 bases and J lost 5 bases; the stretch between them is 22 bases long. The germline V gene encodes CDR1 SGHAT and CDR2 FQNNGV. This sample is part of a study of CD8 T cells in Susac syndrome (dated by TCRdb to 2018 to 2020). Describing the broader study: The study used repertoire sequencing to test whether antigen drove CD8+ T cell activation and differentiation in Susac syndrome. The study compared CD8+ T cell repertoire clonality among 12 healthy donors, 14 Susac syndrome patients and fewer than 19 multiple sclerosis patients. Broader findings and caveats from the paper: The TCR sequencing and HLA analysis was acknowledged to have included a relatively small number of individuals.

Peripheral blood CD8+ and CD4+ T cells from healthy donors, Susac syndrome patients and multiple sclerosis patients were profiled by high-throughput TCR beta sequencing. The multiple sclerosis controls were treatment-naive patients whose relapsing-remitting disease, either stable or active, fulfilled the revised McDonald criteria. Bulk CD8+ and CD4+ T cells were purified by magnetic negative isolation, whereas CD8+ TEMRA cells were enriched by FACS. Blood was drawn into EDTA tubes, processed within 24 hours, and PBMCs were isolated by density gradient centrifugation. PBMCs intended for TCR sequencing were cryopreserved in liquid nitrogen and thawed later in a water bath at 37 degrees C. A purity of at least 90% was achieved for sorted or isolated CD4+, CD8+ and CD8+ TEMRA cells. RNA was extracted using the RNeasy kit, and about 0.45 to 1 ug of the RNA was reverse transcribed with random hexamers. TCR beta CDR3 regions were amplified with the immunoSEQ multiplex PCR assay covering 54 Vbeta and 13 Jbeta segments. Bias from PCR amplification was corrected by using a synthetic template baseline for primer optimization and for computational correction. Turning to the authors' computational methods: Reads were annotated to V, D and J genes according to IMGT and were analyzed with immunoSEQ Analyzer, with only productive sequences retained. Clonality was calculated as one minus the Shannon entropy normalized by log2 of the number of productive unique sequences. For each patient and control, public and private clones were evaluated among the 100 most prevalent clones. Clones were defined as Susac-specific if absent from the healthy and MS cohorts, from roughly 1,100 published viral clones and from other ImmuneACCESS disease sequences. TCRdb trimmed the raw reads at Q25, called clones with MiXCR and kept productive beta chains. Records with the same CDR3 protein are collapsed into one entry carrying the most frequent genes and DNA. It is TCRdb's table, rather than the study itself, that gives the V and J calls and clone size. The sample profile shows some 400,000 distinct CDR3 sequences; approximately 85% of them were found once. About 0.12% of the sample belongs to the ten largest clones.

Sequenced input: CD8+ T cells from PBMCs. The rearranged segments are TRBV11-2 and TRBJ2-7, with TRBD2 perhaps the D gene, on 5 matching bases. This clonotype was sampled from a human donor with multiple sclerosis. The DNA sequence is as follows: TGTGCCAGCAGCTTATGGAGGCGTTCGTCTGACCCCAACGAGCAGTACTTC. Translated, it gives CASSLWRRSSDPNEQYF. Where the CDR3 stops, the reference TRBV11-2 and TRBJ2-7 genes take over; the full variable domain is EAGVAQSPRYKIIEKRQSVAFWCNPISGHATLYWYQQILGQGPKLLIQFQNNGVVDDSQLPKDRFSAERLKGVDSTLKIQPAKLEDSAVYLCASSLWRRSSDPNEQYFGPGTRLTVT.